These T cell receptor beta chains were read from a single sample in a study of blood T cell repertoires in COVID-19. Some clones are missing from TCRdb's copy, which holds only in-frame ones; the method was immunoSEQ multiplex PCR. This sample carries 250,000 or so clones, 86% of them seen once, and the ten largest clones take roughly 1.8%. The sequencing input was peripheral blood. The receptors originated from a man younger than 45 with active or convalescent COVID-19. CDR3s include the opening cysteine and the closing phenylalanine or tryptophan. Each record gives: V gene, J gene, clone size, D gene, CDR3 DNA, CDR3 protein. D genes are given only for firm matches. Size values are once, few and many counts, or a class for expanded clones, and some rows have none.

V gene: TRBV15
J gene: TRBJ1-3
clone size: .
D gene: .
CDR3 DNA: TGTGCCACCAGCCCCCGGGAGGGGCCTGGAAACACCATATATTTT
CDR3 protein: CATSPREGPGNTIYF

V gene: TRBV4-3
J gene: TRBJ1-6
clone size: .
D gene: .
CDR3 DNA: TGCGCCAGCAGCCAAGAGGAGGCGAGCTCCTATAATTCACCCCTCCACTTT
CDR3 protein: CASSQEEASSYNSPLHF

V gene: TRBV14
J gene: TRBJ2-7
clone size: .
D gene: .
CDR3 DNA: TGTGCCAGCAGCCTTCGGACTTTCCCCAGCTCCTACGAGCAGTACTTC
CDR3 protein: CASSLRTFPSSYEQYF

V gene: TRBV4-1
J gene: TRBJ1-2
clone size: once
D gene: .
CDR3 DNA: TGCGCCAGCAGCCATCTAGCAGACGTACTAGCGGGCTACACCTTC
CDR3 protein: CASSHLADVLAGYTF

V gene: TRBV7-2
J gene: TRBJ2-1
clone size: .
D gene: .
CDR3 DNA: TGTGCCAGCAGCCCGAGCGCTGTGATCTACAATGAGCAGTTCTTC
CDR3 protein: CASSPSAVIYNEQFF

V gene: TRBV5-1
J gene: TRBJ1-1
clone size: few
D gene: .
CDR3 DNA: TGCGCCAGCAGCAACAGGTATGGCACTGAAGCTTTCTTT
CDR3 protein: CASSNRYGTEAFF

V gene: TRBV7-2
J gene: TRBJ2-5
clone size: few
D gene: TRBD2
CDR3 DNA: TGTGCCAGCAGCGAACTAGCGGGGGGGCTCGGTGAGACCCAGTACTTC
CDR3 protein: CASSELAGGLGETQYF

V gene: TRBV18
J gene: TRBJ2-1
clone size: .
D gene: TRBD1
CDR3 DNA: TGTGCCAGCCGAAGCGGGACAGGGGACGATGAGCAGTTCTTC
CDR3 protein: CASRSGTGDDEQFF

V gene: TRBV2
J gene: TRBJ1-6
clone size: few
D gene: TRBD1
CDR3 DNA: TGTGCCAGCAGTTACCGGGACAGGGTTAATTCACCCCTCCACTTT
CDR3 protein: CASSYRDRVNSPLHF

V gene: TRBV4-2
J gene: TRBJ1-5
clone size: .
D gene: TRBD1
CDR3 DNA: TGTGCCAGCAGCTCCGACAGGGGCGGACAGAATAGCAATCAGCCCCAGCATTTT
CDR3 protein: CASSSDRGGQNSNQPQHF

V gene: TRBV11-3
J gene: TRBJ2-4
clone size: .
D gene: .
CDR3 DNA: TGTGCCAGCAGCCGTAGACAGTGTTTAGCCAAAAACATTCAGTACTTC
CDR3 protein: CASSRRQCLAKNIQYF

V gene: TRBV4-1
J gene: TRBJ1-6
clone size: .
D gene: TRBD1
CDR3 DNA: TGCGCCAGCAGCCCCCGGGACAGGGTTTCACCCCTCCACTTT
CDR3 protein: CASSPRDRVSPLHF

V gene: TRBV7-9
J gene: TRBJ1-2
clone size: .
D gene: .
CDR3 DNA: TGTGCCAGCAGCGAAACCGGTGCTACCCCTGCAGGCTACACCTTC
CDR3 protein: CASSETGATPAGYTF

V gene: TRBV5-4
J gene: TRBJ2-5
clone size: .
D gene: TRBD2
CDR3 DNA: TGTGCCAGCAGCTTCGCTGGCGGGGGGGGAGAGACCCAGTACTTC
CDR3 protein: CASSFAGGGGETQYF

V gene: TRBV11-3
J gene: TRBJ1-3
clone size: .
D gene: .
CDR3 DNA: TGTGCCAGCAGCTTAGAGGTCCCGGGAATAACTGGAAACACCATATATTTT
CDR3 protein: CASSLEVPGITGNTIYF

V gene: TRBV20-1
J gene: TRBJ1-5
clone size: .
D gene: .
CDR3 DNA: TGCAGTGCTAGTCCGGGGGGGGCGAAAAATCAGCCCCAGCATTTT
CDR3 protein: CSASPGGAKNQPQHF

V gene: TRBV6-5
J gene: TRBJ2-3
clone size: .
D gene: .
CDR3 DNA: TGTGCCAGCAGGGAGGACGGATATAGCACAGATACGCAGTATTTT
CDR3 protein: CASREDGYSTDTQYF

V gene: TRBV10-1
J gene: TRBJ1-1
clone size: .
D gene: .
CDR3 DNA: TGCGCCAGCAGTGCCGACAGCCTTTCCGGAGCTTTCTTT
CDR3 protein: CASSADSLSGAFF

V gene: TRBV12-3/TRBV12-4
J gene: TRBJ2-7
clone size: once
D gene: .
CDR3 DNA: TGTGCCAGCGTCTTAGGAGGAGGTGACGAGCAGTACTTC
CDR3 protein: CASVLGGGDEQYF

V gene: TRBV5-8
J gene: TRBJ1-3
clone size: .
D gene: TRBD1
CDR3 DNA: TGTGCCAGCAGCTTTACGACAGGGGGATCCTCTGGAAACACCATATATTTT
CDR3 protein: CASSFTTGGSSGNTIYF

V gene: TRBV10-3
J gene: TRBJ1-2
clone size: .
D gene: .
CDR3 DNA: TGTGCCATCAGTGAGTCTGGAGGGGCTTACTATGGCTACACCTTC
CDR3 protein: CAISESGGAYYGYTF

V gene: TRBV19
J gene: TRBJ1-1
clone size: .
D gene: .
CDR3 DNA: TGTGCCAGTACCCGTAAACTCAGGAATACTGAAGCTTTCTTT
CDR3 protein: CASTRKLRNTEAFF

V gene: TRBV5-5
J gene: TRBJ1-5
clone size: few
D gene: .
CDR3 DNA: TGTGCCAGCAGCTTGGTTCCTAATCAGCCCCAGCATTTT
CDR3 protein: CASSLVPNQPQHF

V gene: TRBV18
J gene: TRBJ2-3
clone size: once
D gene: TRBD1
CDR3 DNA: TGTGCCAGCTCAACACGGACAGGGGGCAGGGATACGCAGTATTTT
CDR3 protein: CASSTRTGGRDTQYF

V gene: TRBV7-3
J gene: TRBJ2-1
clone size: .
D gene: TRBD2
CDR3 DNA: TGTGCCAGCAGCCCCCCCGAAAGCGGGGGGAACAATGAGCAGTTCTTC
CDR3 protein: CASSPPESGGNNEQFF

V gene: TRBV10-1
J gene: TRBJ2-3
clone size: .
D gene: .
CDR3 DNA: TGCGCCAGCAGGGTCCGGCGGGATACGCAGTATTTT
CDR3 protein: CASRVRRDTQYF

V gene: TRBV2
J gene: TRBJ1-2
clone size: .
D gene: TRBD1
CDR3 DNA: TGTGCCAGCAGTGTCGGGCAGGGGGCCTACTATGGCTACACCTTC
CDR3 protein: CASSVGQGAYYGYTF

V gene: TRBV5-4
J gene: TRBJ2-2
clone size: few
D gene: .
CDR3 DNA: TGTGCCAGCAGCCTACGGAGAGGGGGGGAGCTGTTTTTT
CDR3 protein: CASSLRRGGELFF

V gene: TRBV2
J gene: TRBJ1-1
clone size: .
D gene: .
CDR3 DNA: TGTGCCAGCAGTGCGACAGCACGGGCCGCAAATGAAGCTTTCTTT
CDR3 protein: CASSATARAANEAFF

V gene: TRBV9
J gene: TRBJ1-2
clone size: .
D gene: TRBD1
CDR3 DNA: TGTGCCAGCAGCTCGCCGGGACAGGGGGATGGCTACACCTTC
CDR3 protein: CASSSPGQGDGYTF

V gene: TRBV23-1
J gene: TRBJ1-4
clone size: .
D gene: TRBD1
CDR3 DNA: TGCGCCAGGAAACAGGGGGCTACAACTAACATGGGAAAACTGTTTTTT
CDR3 protein: CARKQGATTNMGKLFF

V gene: TRBV7-2
J gene: TRBJ1-1
clone size: .
D gene: .
CDR3 DNA: TGTGCCAGCAGCACCCACTCGACAGGTTGGGCGGCTTTCTTT
CDR3 protein: CASSTHSTGWAAFF

V gene: TRBV15
J gene: TRBJ2-7
clone size: .
D gene: .
CDR3 DNA: TGTGCCACCAGCAGAGATCTCGTGCGAGGTCCCTACGAGCAGTACTTC
CDR3 protein: CATSRDLVRGPYEQYF

V gene: TRBV25-1
J gene: TRBJ1-4
clone size: few
D gene: .
CDR3 DNA: TGTGCCAGCAGTGGGTGGGAGGCAACTAATGAAAAACTGTTTTTT
CDR3 protein: CASSGWEATNEKLFF

V gene: TRBV19
J gene: TRBJ2-3
clone size: .
D gene: TRBD2
CDR3 DNA: TGTGCCAGTAGTAACCTAGCGGGACAATGGGATACGCAGTATTTT
CDR3 protein: CASSNLAGQWDTQYF

V gene: TRBV6-6
J gene: TRBJ2-1
clone size: .
D gene: .
CDR3 DNA: TGTGCCAGCAGTTACAGGAACGGAGGTGAGCAGTTCTTC
CDR3 protein: CASSYRNGGEQFF

V gene: TRBV4-3
J gene: TRBJ1-1
clone size: .
D gene: TRBD1
CDR3 DNA: TGCGCCAGCAGCCAAGTTCAGGGGGCCATAAAAGGGAACACTGAAGCTTTCTTT
CDR3 protein: CASSQVQGAIKGNTEAFF

V gene: TRBV18
J gene: TRBJ1-1
clone size: .
D gene: TRBD1
CDR3 DNA: TGTGCCAGCTCATCCGGACAGGGTGACACTGAAGCTTTCTTT
CDR3 protein: CASSSGQGDTEAFF

V gene: TRBV21-1
J gene: TRBJ2-2
clone size: .
D gene: .
CDR3 DNA: TGTGCCAGCCGCGGACTAGCGGGGGGTTCCCCCCCCCAGGGCACCGGGGAGCTGTTTTTT
CDR3 protein: CASRGLAGGSPPQGTGELFF

V gene: TRBV11-2
J gene: TRBJ2-3
clone size: .
D gene: TRBD1
CDR3 DNA: TGTGCCAGCTCGGACAGGGGTACAGATACGCAGTATTTT
CDR3 protein: CASSDRGTDTQYF